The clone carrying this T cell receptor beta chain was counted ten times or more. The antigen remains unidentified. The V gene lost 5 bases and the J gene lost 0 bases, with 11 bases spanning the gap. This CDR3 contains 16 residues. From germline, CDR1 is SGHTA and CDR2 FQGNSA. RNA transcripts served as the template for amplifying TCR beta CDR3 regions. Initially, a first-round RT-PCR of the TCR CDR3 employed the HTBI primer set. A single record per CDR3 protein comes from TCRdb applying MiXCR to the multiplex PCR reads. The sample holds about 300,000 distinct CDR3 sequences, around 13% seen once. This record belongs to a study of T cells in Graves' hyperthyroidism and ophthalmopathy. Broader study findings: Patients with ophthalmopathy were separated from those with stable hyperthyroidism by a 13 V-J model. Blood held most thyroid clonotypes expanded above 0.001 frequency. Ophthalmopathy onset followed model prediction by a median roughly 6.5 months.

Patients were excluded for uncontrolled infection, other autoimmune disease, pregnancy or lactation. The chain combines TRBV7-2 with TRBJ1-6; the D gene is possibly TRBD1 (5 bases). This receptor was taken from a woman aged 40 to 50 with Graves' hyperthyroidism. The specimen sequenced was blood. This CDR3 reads CASSLGTGSYNSPLHF. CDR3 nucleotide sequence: TGTGCCAGCAGCCTTGGCACAGGCTCCTATAATTCACCCCTCCACTTT.